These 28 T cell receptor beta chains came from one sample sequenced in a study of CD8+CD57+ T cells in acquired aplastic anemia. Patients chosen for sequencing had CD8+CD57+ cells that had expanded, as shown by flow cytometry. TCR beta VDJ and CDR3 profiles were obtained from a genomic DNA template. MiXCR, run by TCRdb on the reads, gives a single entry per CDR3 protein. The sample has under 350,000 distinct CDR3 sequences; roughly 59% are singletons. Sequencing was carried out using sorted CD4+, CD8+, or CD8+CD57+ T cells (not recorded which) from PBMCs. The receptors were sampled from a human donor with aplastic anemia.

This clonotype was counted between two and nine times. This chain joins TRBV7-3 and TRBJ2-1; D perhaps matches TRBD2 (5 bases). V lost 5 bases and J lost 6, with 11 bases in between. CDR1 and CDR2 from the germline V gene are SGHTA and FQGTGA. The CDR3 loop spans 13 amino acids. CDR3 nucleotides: TGTGCCAGCAGCGAAGCGAGCGGCAATGAGCAGTTCTTC. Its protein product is CASSEASGNEQFF.

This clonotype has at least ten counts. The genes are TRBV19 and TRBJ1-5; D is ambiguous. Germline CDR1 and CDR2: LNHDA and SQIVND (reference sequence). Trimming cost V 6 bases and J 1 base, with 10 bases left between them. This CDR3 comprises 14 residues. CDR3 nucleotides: TGTGCCAGTAGGCCTACAGTAAGCAATCAGCCCCAGCATTTT. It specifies CASRPTVSNQPQHF.

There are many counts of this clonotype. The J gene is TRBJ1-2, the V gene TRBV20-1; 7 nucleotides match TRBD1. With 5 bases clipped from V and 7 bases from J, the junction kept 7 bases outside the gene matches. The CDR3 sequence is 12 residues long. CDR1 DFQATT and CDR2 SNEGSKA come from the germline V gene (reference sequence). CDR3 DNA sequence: TGCAGTGCTGCCCAGGGGGACGTTGGCTACACCTTC. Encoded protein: CSAAQGDVGYTF.

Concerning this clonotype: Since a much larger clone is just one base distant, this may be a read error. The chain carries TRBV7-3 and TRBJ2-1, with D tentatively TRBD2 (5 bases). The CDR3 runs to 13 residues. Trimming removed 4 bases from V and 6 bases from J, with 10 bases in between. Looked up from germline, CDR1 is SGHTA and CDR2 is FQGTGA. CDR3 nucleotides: TGTGCCAGCAGCTCGAGGGTAGCCAATGAGCAGTTCTTC. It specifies CASSSRVANEQFF.

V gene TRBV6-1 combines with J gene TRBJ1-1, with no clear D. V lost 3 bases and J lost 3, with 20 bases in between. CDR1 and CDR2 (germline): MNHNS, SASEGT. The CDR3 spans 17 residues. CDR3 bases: TGTGCCAGCAGTGAGATTCCAAGGGCTCGTAGGGACACTGAAGCTTTCTTT. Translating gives CASSEIPRARRDTEAFF.

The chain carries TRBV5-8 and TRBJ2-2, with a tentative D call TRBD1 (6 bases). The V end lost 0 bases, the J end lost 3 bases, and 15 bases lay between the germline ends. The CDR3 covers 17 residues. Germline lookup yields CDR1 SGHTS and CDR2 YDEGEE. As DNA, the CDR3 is TGTGCCAGCAGCTTGGGCAGGGGCACTCTTTACACCGGGGAGCTGTTTTTT. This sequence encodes CASSLGRGTLYTGELFF.

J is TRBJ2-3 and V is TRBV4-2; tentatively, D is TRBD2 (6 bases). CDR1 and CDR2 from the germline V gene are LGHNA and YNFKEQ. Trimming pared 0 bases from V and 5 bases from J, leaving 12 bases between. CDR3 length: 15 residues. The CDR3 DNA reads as TGTGCCAGCAGCCAAGATCTGGCGGGGTTAGATACGCAGTATTTT. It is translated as CASSQDLAGLDTQYF.

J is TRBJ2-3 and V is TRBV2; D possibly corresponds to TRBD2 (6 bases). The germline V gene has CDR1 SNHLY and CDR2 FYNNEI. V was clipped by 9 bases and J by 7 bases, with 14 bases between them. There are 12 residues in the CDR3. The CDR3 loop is CASTSSSNTQYF. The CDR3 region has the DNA TGTGCCAGTACTAGCAGCAGCAATACGCAGTATTTT.

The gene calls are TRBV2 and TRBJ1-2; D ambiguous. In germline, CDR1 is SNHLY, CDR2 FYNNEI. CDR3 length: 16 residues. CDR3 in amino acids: CATPRRKGRTNYGYTF. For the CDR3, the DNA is TGTGCAACACCTCGCCGAAAGGGCCGTACTAACTATGGCTACACCTTC.

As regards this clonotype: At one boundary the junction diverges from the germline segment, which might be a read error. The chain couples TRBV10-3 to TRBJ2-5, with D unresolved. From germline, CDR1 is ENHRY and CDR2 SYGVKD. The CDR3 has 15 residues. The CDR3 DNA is TGTGCCATCAGGCTGGGGTCTGGCGTCCAAGAGGCCCAGTACTTC. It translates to CAIRLGSGVQEAQYF.

The CDR3 bases are TGTGCCATCAGGGATCAGGGAAAGGGCCAAGAGACCCAGTACTTC. Translating it yields CAIRDQGKGQETQYF. V gene TRBV10-3 combines with J gene TRBJ2-5, with D possibly TRBD1 on 5 matching bases. CDR3 length: 15 residues. In germline, CDR1 is ENHRY, CDR2 SYGVKD. V lost 6 bases and J lost 1, with 15 bases in between.

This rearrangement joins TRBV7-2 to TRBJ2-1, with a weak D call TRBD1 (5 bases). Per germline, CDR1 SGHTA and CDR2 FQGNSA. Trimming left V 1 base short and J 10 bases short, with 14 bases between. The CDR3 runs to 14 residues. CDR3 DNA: TGTGCCAGCAGCTTAGTACAGGATTACTACGAGCAGTTCTTC. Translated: CASSLVQDYYEQFF.

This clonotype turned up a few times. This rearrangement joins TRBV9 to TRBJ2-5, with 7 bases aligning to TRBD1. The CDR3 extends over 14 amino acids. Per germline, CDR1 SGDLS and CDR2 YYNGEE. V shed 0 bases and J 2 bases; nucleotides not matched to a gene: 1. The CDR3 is CASSVDRGQETQYF. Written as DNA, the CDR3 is TGTGCCAGCAGCGTAGACAGGGGACAAGAGACCCAGTACTTC. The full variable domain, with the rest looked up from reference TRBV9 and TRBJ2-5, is DSGVTQTPKHLITATGQRVTLRCSPRSGDLSVYWYQQSLDQGLQFLIQYYNGEERAKGNILERFSAQQFPDLHSELNLSSLELGDSALYFCASSVDRGQETQYFGPGTRLLVL.

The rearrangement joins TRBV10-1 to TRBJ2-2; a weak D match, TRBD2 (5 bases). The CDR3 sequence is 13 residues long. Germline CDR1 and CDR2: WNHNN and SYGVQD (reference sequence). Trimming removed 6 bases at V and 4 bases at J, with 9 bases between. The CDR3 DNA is TGCGCCAGCAGCTTTAGCGTCACCGGGGAGCTGTTTTTT. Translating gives CASSFSVTGELFF.

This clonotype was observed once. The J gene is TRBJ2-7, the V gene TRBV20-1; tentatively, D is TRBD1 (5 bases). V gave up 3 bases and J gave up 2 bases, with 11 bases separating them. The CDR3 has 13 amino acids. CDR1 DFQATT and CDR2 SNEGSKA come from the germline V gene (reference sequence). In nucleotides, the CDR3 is TGCAGTGCTAGCGACAGACCCACCTACGAGCAGTACTTC. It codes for CSASDRPTYEQYF.

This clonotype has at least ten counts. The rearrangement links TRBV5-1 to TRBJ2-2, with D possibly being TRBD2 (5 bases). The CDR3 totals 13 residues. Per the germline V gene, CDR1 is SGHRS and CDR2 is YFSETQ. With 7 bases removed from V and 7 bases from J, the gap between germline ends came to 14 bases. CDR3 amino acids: CASGGAEGGELFF. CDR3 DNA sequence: TGCGCCAGCGGAGGCGCAGAAGGCGGGGAGCTGTTTTTT.

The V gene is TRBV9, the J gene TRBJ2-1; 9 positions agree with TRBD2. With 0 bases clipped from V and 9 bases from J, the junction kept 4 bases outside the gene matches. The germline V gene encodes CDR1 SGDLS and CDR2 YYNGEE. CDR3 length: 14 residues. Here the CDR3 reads CASSVAQLAGEQFF. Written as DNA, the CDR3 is TGTGCCAGCAGCGTAGCTCAACTAGCGGGTGAGCAGTTCTTC. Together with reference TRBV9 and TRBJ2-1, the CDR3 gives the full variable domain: DSGVTQTPKHLITATGQRVTLRCSPRSGDLSVYWYQQSLDQGLQFLIQYYNGEERAKGNILERFSAQQFPDLHSELNLSSLELGDSALYFCASSVAQLAGEQFFGPGTRLTVL.

The CDR3 DNA reads as TGTGCCAGCAGTTACAGAGGACAGGAATGGGGAAACACCATATATTTT. Translated: CASSYRGQEWGNTIYF. The chain uses TRBV2 and TRBJ1-3; 7 bases align to TRBD1. Trimming cost V 5 bases and J 4 bases; bases outside gene matches: 11. Germline-derived CDR1 and CDR2 are SNHLY and FYNNEI. The CDR3 contains 16 residues.

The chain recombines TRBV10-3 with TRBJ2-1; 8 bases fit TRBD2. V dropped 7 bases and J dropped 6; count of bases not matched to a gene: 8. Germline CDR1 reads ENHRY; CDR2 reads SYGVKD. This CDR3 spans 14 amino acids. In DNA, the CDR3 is TGTGCCATCATGCTTAGCGGGGTGGCCAATGAGCAGTTCTTC. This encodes CAIMLSGVANEQFF.

The CDR3 region is CSVRGRDVGIRYGYTF. CDR3 coding DNA: TGCAGCGTTCGGGGTAGGGACGTGGGTATTCGGTATGGCTACACCTTC. V and J are TRBV29-1 and TRBJ1-2, with a possible D match to TRBD1 (5 bases). Trimming cost V 5 bases and J 5 bases, with 24 bases left between them. CDR3 length: 16 amino acids. Germline CDR1 and CDR2: SQVTM and ANQGSEA.

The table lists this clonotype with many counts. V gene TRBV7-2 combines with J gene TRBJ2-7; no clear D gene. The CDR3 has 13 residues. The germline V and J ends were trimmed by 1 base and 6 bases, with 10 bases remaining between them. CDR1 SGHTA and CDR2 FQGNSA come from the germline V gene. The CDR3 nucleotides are TGTGCCAGCAGCTTAGGGTTTTATTCCGAGCAGTACTTC. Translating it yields CASSLGFYSEQYF.

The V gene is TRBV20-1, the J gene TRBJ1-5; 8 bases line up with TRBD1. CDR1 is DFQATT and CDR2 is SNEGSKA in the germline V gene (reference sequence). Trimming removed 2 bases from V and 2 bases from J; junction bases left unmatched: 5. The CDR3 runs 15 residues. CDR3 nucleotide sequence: TGCAGTGCTAGACCGGACAGGGTCGGCAATCAGCCCCAGCATTTT. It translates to CSARPDRVGNQPQHF.

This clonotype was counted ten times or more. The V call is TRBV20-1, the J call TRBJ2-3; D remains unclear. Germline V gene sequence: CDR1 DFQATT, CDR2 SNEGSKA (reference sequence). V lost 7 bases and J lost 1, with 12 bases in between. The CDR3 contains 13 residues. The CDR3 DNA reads TGCAGTGTTTCAGGTGGGGGCACAGATACGCAGTATTTT. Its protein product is CSVSGGGTDTQYF.

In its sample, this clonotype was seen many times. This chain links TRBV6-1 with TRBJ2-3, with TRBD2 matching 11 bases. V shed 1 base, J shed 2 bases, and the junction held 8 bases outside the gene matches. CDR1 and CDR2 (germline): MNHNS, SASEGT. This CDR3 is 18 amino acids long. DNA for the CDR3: TGTGCCAGCAGTGAAGGGGGGACTAGCGGACCGATCACAGATACGCAGTATTTT. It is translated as CASSEGGTSGPITDTQYF.

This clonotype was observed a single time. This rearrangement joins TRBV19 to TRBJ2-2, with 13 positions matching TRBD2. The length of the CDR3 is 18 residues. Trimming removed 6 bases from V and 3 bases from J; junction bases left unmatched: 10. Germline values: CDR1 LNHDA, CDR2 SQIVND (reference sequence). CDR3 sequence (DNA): TGTGCCAGTAGCTCCCAGGGACTAGCGGGGTTTGACACCGGGGAGCTGTTTTTT. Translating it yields CASSSQGLAGFDTGELFF.

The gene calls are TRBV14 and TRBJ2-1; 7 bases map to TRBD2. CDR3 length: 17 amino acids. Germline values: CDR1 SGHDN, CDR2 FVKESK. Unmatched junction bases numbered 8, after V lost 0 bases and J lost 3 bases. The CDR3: CASSQDKLASLYNEQFF. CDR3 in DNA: TGTGCCAGCAGCCAAGATAAACTAGCGTCCCTCTACAATGAGCAGTTCTTC.

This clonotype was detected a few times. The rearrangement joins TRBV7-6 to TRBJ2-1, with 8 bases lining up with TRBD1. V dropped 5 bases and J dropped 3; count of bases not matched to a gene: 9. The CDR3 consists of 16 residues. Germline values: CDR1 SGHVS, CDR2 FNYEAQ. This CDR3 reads CASSPTTGTGYNEQFF. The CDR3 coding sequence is TGTGCCAGCAGCCCGACTACCGGGACAGGCTACAATGAGCAGTTCTTC.

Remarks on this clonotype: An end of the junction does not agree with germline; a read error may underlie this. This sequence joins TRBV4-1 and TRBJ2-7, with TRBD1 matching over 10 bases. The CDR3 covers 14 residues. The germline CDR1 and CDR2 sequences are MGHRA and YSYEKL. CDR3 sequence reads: CASSVRTGGNEQHF. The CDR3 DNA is TGCGCCAGCAGCGTAAGGACAGGGGGGAACGAGCAGCACTTC.